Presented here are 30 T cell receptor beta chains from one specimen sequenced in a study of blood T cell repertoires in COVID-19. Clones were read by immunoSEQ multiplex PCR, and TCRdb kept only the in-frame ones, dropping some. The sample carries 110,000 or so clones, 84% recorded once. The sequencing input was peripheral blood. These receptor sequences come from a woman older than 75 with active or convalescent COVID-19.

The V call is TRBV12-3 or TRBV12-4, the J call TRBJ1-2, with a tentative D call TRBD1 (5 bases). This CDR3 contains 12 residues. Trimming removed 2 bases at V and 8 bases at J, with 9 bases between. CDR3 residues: CASSLRQGGYTF. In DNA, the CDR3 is TGTGCCAGCAGTTTACGCCAGGGAGGCTACACCTTC.

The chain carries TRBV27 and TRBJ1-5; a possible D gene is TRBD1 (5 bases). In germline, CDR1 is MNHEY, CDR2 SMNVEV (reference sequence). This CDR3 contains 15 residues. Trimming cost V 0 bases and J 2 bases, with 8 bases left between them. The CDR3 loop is CASSLSKGGNQPQHF. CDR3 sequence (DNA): TGTGCCAGCAGTTTATCGAAAGGGGGCAATCAGCCCCAGCATTTT.

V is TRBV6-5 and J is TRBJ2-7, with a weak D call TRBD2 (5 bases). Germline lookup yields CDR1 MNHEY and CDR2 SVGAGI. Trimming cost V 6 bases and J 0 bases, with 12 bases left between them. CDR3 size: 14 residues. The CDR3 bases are TGTGCCAGCAGGCGGACTCGACGCTCCTACGAGCAGTACTTC. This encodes CASRRTRRSYEQYF.

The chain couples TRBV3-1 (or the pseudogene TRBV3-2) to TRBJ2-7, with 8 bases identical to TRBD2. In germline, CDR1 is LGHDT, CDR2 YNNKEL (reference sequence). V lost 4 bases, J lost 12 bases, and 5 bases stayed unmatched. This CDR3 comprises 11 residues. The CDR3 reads CASSRREAWYF. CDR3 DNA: TGTGCCAGCAGCCGGCGGGAGGCGTGGTACTTC.

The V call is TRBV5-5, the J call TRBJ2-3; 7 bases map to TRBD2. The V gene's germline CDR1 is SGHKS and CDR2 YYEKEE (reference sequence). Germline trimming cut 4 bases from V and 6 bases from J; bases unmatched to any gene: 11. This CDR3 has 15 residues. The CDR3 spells CASSRRAGVADTQYF. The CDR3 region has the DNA TGTGCCAGCAGCCGAAGGGCGGGAGTTGCCGATACGCAGTATTTT.

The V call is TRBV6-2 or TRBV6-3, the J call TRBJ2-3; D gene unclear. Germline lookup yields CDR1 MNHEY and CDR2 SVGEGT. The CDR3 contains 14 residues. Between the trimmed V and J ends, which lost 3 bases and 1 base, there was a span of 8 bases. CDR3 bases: TGTGCCAGCAGTTATGTTCCCGGCACAGATACGCAGTATTTT. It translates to CASSYVPGTDTQYF.

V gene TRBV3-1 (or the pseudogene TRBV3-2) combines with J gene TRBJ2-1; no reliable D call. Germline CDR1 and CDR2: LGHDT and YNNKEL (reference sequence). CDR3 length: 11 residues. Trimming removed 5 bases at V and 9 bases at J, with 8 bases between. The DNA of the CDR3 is TGTGCCAGCAGCGCGACTCGTGAGCAGTTCTTC. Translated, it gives CASSATREQFF.

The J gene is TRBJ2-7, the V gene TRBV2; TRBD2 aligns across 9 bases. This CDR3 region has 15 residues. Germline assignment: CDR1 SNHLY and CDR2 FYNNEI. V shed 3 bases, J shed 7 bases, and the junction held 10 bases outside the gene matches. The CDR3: CASSERLAGAGEQYF. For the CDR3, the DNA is TGTGCCAGCAGTGAGCGGTTAGCGGGAGCTGGGGAGCAGTACTTC.

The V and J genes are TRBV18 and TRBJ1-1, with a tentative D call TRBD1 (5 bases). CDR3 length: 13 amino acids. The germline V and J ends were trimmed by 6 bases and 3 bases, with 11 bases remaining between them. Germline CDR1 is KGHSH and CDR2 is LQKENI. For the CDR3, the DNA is TGTGCCAGCTCCCAGGGAACTGACACTGAAGCTTTCTTT. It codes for CASSQGTDTEAFF. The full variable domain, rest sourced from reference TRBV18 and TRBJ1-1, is NAGVMQNPRHLVRRRGQEARLRCSPMKGHSHVYWYRQLPEEGLKFMVYLQKENIIDESGMPKERFSAEFPKEGPSILRIQQVVRGDSAAYFCASSQGTDTEAFFGQGTRLTVV.

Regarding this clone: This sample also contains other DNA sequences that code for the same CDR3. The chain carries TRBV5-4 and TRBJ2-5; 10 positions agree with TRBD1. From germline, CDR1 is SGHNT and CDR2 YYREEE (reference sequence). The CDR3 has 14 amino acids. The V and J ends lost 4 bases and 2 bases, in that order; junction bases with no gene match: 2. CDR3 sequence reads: CASSPDRGQETQYF. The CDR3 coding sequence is TGTGCCAGCAGCCCGGACAGGGGGCAAGAGACCCAGTACTTC.

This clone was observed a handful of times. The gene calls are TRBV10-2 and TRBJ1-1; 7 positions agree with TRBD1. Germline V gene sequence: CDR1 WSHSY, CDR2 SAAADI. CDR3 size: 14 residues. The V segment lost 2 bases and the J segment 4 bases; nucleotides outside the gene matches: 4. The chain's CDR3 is CASSEEGALTEAFF. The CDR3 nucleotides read TGCGCCAGCAGTGAGGAGGGGGCGCTCACTGAAGCTTTCTTT.

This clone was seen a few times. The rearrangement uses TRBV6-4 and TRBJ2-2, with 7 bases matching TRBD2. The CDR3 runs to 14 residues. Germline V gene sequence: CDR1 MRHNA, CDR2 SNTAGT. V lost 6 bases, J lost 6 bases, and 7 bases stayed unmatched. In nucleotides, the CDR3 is TGTGCCAGCAGGCGGGAGAGTGCGGCCGGGGAGCTGTTTTTT. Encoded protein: CASRRESAAGELFF.

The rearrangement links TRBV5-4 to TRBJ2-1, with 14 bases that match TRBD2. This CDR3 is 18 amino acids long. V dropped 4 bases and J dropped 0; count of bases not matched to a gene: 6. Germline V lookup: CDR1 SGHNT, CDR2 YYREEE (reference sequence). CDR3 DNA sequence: TGTGCCAGCAGCGGTTCCGGGACTAGCGGGAGCTCCTACAATGAGCAGTTCTTC. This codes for CASSGSGTSGSSYNEQFF. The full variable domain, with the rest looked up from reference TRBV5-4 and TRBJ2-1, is ETGVTQSPTHLIKTRGQQVTLRCSSQSGHNTVSWYQQALGQGPQFIFQYYREEENGRGNFPPRFSGLQFPNYSSELNVNALELDDSALYLCASSGSGTSGSSYNEQFFGPGTRLTVL.

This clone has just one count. The CDR3 here is CASSLSRTSGRPYNEQFF. The CDR3 region has the DNA TGTGCCAGCAGCTTATCTCGGACTAGCGGGAGGCCCTACAATGAGCAGTTCTTC. The chain joins TRBV7-8 to TRBJ2-1, with 14 bases aligning to TRBD2. With V trimmed by 2 bases and J by 2 bases, 5 bases remained unmatched. Germline values: CDR1 SGHVS, CDR2 FQNEAQ. This CDR3 is built from 18 residues.

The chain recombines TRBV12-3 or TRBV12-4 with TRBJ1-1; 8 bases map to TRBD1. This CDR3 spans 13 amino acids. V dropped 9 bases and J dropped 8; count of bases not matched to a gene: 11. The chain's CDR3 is CASNSGGWSEAFF. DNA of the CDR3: TGTGCCAGTAATTCAGGGGGCTGGTCGGAAGCTTTCTTT.

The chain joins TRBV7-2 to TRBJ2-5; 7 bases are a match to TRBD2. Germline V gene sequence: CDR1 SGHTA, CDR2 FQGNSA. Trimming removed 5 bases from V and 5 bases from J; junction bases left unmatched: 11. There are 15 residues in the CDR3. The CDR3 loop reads CASSPGAGRGETQYF. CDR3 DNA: TGTGCCAGCAGCCCTGGGGCGGGGCGGGGGGAGACCCAGTACTTC.

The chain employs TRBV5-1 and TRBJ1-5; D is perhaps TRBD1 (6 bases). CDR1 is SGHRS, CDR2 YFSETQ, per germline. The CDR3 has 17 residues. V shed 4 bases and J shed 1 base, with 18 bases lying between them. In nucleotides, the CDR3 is TGCGCCAGCAGCCTGACAGGCGGGCCGGAAAGCAATCAGCCCCAGCATTTT. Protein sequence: CASSLTGGPESNQPQHF.

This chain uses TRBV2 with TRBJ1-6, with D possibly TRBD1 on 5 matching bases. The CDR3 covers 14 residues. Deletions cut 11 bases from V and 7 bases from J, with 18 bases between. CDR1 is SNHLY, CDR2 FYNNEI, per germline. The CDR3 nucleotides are TGTGCCTCCAGGGTGTCCGATTACAATTCACCCCTCCACTTT. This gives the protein CASRVSDYNSPLHF. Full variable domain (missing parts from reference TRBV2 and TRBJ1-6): EPEVTQTPSHQVTQMGQEVILRCVPISNHLYFYWYRQILGQKVEFLVSFYNNEISEKSEIFDDQFSVERPDGSNFTLKIRSTKLEDSAMYFCASRVSDYNSPLHFGNGTRLTVT.

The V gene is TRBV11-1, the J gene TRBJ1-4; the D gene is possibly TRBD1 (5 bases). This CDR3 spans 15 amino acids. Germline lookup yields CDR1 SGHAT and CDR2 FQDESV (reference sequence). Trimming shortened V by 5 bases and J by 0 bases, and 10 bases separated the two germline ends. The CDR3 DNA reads TGTGCCAGCAGCCCTACAGGTGCAACTAATGAAAAACTGTTTTTT. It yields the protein CASSPTGATNEKLFF.

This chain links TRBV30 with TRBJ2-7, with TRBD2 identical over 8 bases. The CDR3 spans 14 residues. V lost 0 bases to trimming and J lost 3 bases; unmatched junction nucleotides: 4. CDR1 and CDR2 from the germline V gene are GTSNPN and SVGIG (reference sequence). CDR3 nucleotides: TGTGCCTGGAGTGTAGGTCTAGCGGGCTACGAGCAGTACTTC. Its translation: CAWSVGLAGYEQYF.

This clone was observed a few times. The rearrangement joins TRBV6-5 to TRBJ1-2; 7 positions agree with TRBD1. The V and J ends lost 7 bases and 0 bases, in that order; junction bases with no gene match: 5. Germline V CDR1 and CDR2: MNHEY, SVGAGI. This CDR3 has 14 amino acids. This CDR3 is CASTRTGTNYGYTF. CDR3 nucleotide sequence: TGTGCCAGCACCAGGACAGGCACTAACTATGGCTACACCTTC.

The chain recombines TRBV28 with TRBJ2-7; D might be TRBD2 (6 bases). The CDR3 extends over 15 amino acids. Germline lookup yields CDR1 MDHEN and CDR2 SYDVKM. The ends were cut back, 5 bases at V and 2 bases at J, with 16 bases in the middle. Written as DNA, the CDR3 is TGTGCCAGCAGTGCGTCAGGAGGGTTCCCCTACGAGCAGTACTTC. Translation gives CASSASGGFPYEQYF.

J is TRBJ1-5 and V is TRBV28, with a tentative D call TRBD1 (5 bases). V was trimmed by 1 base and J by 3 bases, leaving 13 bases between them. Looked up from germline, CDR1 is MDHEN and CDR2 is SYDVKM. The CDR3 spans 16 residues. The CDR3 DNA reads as TGTGCCAGCAGTTTATCCCCCGGACACGTCAATCAGCCCCAGCATTTT. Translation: CASSLSPGHVNQPQHF.

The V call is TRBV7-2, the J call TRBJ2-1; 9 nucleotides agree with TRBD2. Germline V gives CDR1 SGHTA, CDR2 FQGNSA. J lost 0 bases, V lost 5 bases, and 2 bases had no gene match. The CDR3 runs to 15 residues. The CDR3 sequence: CASSISGSSYNEQFF. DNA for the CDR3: TGTGCCAGCAGCATTAGCGGGAGCTCCTACAATGAGCAGTTCTTC.

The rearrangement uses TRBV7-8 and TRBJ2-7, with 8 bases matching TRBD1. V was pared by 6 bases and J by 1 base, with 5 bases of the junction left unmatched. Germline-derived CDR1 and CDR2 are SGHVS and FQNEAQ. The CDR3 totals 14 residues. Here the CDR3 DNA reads TGTGCCAGCAGTTCGCAGGGGGCATCCTACGAGCAGTACTTC. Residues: CASSSQGASYEQYF.

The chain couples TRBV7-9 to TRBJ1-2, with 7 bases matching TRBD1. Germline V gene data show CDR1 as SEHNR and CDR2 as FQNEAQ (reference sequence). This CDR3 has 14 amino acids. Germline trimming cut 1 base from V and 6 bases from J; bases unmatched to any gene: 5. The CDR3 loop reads CASSLVPTGNGYTF. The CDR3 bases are TGTGCCAGCAGCTTAGTCCCGACAGGGAATGGCTACACCTTC.

For the CDR3, the DNA is TGTGCCAGCACCTTCGCTACTAGCGCATACAATGAGCAGTTCTTC. This gives the protein CASTFATSAYNEQFF. This chain uses TRBV5-6 with TRBJ2-1, with 7 bases that match TRBD2. Per the germline V gene, CDR1 is SGHDT and CDR2 is YYEEEE. This CDR3 contains 15 residues. Trimming at V came to 6 bases and at J to 4 bases, leaving 10 bases not matched to a gene.

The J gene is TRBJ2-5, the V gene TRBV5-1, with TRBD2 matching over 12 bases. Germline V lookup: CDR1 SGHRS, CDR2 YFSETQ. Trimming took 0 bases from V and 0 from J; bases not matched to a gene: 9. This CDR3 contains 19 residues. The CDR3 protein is CASSLVIGLAGPNQETQYF. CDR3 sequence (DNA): TGCGCCAGCAGCTTGGTCATTGGACTAGCGGGACCCAACCAAGAGACCCAGTACTTC. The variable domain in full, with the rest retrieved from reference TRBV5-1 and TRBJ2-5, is KAGVTQTPRYLIKTRGQQVTLSCSPISGHRSVSWYQQTPGQGLQFLFEYFSETQRNKGNFPGRFSGRQFSNSRSEMNVSTLELGDSALYLCASSLVIGLAGPNQETQYFGPGTRLLVL.

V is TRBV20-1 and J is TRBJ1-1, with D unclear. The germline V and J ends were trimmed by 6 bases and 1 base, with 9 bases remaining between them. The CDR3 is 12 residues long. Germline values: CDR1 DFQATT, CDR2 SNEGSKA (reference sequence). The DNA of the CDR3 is TGCAGTGCGAGTAACACGAACACTGAAGCTTTCTTT. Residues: CSASNTNTEAFF.

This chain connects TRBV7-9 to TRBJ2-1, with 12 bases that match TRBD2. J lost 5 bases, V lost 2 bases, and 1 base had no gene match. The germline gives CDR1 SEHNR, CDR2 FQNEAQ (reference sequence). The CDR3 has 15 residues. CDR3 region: CASSLWTSGNNEQFF. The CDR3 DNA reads TGTGCCAGCAGCTTATGGACTAGCGGGAACAATGAGCAGTTCTTC.